The TCR beta chain under discussion was sequenced for a study of T-cell memory formation after mild COVID-19. Overall study results and limits: Day 37-peaking second-wave clones had unconfirmed SARS-CoV-2 specificity. CD4/CD8 balance characterized clones contracting day 15 to 85, and CD4+ skew characterized later expanders.

This clonotype has more than one count but fewer than ten. Its antigen is currently unknown. Via MiXCR, TCRdb re-called the 5' RACE reads, giving one row per CDR3 protein. In the table there are 65,000 to 90,000 distinct CDR3 sequences, roughly 14% of which are singletons. The CDR3 contains 15 residues. Trimming took off 1 base at V and 5 bases at J, with 15 bases between the two ends. CDR1 and CDR2 (germline): SQVTM, ANQGSEA. The rearrangement joins TRBV29-1 to TRBJ2-1; weak D call: TRBD2 (7 bases). Sequenced material: PBMCs or a T cell subset sorted from them (not recorded which). This receptor was identified in an adult woman who had mild COVID-19 (a few samples of this study predate the infection). Cell type and time point are not known. The CDR3 DNA reads TGCAGCGTTGAAGTAAGGGGGAGGGTCGACAATGAGCAGTTCTTC. Translation gives CSVEVRGRVDNEQFF.